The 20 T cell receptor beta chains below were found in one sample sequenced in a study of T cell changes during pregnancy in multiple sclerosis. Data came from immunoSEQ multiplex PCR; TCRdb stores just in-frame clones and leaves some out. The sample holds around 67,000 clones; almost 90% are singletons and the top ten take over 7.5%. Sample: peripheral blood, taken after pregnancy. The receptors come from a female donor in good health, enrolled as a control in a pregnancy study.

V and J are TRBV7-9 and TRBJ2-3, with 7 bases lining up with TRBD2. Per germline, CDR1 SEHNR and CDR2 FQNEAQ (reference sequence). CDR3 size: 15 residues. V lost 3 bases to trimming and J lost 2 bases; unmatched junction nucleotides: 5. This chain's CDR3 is CASSLASGSTDTQYF. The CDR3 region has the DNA TGTGCCAGCAGCTTGGCTAGCGGATCCACAGATACGCAGTATTTT.

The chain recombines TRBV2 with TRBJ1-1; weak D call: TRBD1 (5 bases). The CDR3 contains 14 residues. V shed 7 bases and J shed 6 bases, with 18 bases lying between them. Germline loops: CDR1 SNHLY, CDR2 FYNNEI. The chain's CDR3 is CASIGGGNKAEAFF. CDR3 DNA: TGTGCCAGCATTGGGGGGGGGAACAAGGCTGAAGCTTTCTTT. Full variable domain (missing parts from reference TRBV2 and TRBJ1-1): EPEVTQTPSHQVTQMGQEVILRCVPISNHLYFYWYRQILGQKVEFLVSFYNNEISEKSEIFDDQFSVERPDGSNFTLKIRSTKLEDSAMYFCASIGGGNKAEAFFGQGTRLTVV.

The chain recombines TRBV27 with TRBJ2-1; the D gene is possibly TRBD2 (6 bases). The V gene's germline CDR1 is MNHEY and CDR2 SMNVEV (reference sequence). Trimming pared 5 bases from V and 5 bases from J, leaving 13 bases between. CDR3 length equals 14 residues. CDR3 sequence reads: CASSPIREHNEQFF. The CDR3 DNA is TGTGCCAGCAGTCCAATCCGGGAGCACAATGAGCAGTTCTTC.

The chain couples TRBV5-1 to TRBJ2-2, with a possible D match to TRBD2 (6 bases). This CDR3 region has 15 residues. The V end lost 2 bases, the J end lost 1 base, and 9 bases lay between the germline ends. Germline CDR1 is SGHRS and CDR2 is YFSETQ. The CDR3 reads CASSLWGENTGELFF. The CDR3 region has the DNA TGCGCCAGCAGCTTATGGGGGGAGAACACCGGGGAGCTGTTTTTT.

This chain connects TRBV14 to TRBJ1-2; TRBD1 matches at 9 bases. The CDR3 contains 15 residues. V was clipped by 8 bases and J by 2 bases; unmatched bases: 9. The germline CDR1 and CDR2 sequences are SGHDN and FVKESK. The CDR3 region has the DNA TGTGCCAGCGAACCCCGGACAGGGGAAAACTATGGCTACACCTTC. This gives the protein CASEPRTGENYGYTF.

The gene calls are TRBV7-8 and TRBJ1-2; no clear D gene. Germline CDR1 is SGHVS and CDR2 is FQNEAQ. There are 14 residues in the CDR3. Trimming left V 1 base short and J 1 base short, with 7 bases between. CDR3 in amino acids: CASSLGASNYGYTF. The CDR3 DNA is TGTGCCAGCAGCTTAGGGGCCAGTAACTATGGCTACACCTTC. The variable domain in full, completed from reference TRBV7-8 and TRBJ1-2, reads GAGVSQSPRYKVAKRGQDVALRCDPISGHVSLFWYQQALGQGPEFLTYFQNEAQLDKSGLPSDRFFAERPEGSVSTLKIQRTQQEDSAVYLCASSLGASNYGYTFGSGTRLTVV.

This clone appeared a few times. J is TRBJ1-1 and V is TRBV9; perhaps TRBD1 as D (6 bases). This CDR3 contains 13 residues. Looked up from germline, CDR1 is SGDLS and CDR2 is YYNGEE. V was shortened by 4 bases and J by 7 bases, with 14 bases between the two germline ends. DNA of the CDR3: TGTGCCAGCAGCCTAGGACAGACCAATGAAGCTTTCTTT. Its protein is CASSLGQTNEAFF.

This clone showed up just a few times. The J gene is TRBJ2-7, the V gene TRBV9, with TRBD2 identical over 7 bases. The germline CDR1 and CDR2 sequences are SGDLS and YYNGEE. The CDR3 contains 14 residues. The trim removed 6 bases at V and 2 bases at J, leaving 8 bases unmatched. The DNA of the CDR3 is TGTGCCAGCACCCGCGGGGGTGAGGCCTACGAGCAGTACTTC. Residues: CASTRGGEAYEQYF.

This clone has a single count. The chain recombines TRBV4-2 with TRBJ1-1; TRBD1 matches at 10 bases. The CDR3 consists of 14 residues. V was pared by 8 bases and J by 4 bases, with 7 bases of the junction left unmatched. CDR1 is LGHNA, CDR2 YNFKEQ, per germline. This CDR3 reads CASGRQGAGTEAFF. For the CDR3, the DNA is TGTGCCAGCGGACGACAGGGGGCAGGCACTGAAGCTTTCTTT.

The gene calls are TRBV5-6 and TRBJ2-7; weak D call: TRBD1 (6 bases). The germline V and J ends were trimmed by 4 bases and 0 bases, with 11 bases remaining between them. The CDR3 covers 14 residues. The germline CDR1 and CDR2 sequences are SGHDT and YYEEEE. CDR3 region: CASSHRDISYEQYF. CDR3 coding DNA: TGTGCCAGCAGCCACCGGGACATCTCCTACGAGCAGTACTTC. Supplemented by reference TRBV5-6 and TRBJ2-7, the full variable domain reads DAGVTQSPTHLIKTRGQQVTLRCSPKSGHDTVSWYQQALGQGPQFIFQYYEEEERQRGNFPDRFSGHQFPNYSSELNVNALLLGDSALYLCASSHRDISYEQYFGPGTRLTVT.

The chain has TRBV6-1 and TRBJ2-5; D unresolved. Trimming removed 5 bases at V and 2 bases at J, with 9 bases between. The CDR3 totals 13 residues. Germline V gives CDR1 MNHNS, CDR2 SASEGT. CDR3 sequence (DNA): TGTGCCAGCAGTTTGCCACTACAAGAGACCCAGTACTTC. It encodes CASSLPLQETQYF.

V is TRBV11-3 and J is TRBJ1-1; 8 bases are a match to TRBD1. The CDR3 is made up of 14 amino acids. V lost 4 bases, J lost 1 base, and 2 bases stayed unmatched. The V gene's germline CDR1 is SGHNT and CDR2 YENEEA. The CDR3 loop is CASSSGTGNTEAFF. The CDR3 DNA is TGTGCCAGCAGCTCCGGGACAGGGAACACTGAAGCTTTCTTT.

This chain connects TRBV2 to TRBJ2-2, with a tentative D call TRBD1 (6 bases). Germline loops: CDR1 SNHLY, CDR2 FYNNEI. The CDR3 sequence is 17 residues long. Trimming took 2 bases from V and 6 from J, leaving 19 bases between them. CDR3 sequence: CASSESGQTTWAGELFF. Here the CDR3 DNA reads TGTGCCAGCAGTGAAAGCGGACAGACTACTTGGGCCGGGGAGCTGTTTTTT.

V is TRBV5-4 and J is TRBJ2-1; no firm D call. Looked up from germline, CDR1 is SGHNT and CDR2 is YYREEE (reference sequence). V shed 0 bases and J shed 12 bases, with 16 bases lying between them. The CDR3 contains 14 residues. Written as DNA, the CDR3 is TGTGCCAGCAGCTTGGCCGGTCTCCTCGAGAGGCAGTTCTTC. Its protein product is CASSLAGLLERQFF.

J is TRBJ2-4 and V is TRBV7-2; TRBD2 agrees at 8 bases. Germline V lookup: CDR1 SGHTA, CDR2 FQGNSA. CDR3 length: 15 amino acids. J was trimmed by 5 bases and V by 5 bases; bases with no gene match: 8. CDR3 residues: CASSQGRGVENIQYF. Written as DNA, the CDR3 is TGTGCCAGCAGCCAGGGGCGGGGGGTAGAAAACATTCAGTACTTC.

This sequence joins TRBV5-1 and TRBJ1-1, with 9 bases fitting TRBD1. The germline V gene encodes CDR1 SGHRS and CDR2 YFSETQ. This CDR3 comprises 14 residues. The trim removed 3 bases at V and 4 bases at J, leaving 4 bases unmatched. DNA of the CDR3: TGCGCCAGCAGCTGGCTGACAGGGGGCACTGAAGCTTTCTTT. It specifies CASSWLTGGTEAFF. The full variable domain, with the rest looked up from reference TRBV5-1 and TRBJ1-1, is KAGVTQTPRYLIKTRGQQVTLSCSPISGHRSVSWYQQTPGQGLQFLFEYFSETQRNKGNFPGRFSGRQFSNSRSEMNVSTLELGDSALYLCASSWLTGGTEAFFGQGTRLTVV.

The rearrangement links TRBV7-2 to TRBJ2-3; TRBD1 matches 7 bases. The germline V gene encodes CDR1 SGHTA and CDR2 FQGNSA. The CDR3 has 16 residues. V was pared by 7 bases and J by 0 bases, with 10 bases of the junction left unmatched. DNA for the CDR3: TGTGCCAGCACCATCCCCCGACAGGGAAGCACAGATACGCAGTATTTT. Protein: CASTIPRQGSTDTQYF.

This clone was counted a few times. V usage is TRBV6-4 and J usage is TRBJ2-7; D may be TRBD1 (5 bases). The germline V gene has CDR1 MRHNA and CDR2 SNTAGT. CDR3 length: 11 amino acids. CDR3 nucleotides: TGTATGCCGGACATCTTCGACGAGCAGTACTTC. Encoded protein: CMPDIFDEQYF.

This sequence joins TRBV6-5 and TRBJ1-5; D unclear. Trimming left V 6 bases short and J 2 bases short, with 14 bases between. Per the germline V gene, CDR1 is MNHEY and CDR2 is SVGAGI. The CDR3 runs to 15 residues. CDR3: CASRRTLMGNQPQHF. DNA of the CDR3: TGTGCCAGCAGGCGGACTCTGATGGGCAATCAGCCCCAGCATTTT.

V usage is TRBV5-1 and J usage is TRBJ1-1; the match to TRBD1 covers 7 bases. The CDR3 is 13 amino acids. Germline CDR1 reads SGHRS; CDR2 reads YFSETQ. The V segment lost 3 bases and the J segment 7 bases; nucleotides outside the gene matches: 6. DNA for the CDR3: TGCGCCAGCAGCTCACAGGGGTCGGTTGAAGCTTTCTTT. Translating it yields CASSSQGSVEAFF.